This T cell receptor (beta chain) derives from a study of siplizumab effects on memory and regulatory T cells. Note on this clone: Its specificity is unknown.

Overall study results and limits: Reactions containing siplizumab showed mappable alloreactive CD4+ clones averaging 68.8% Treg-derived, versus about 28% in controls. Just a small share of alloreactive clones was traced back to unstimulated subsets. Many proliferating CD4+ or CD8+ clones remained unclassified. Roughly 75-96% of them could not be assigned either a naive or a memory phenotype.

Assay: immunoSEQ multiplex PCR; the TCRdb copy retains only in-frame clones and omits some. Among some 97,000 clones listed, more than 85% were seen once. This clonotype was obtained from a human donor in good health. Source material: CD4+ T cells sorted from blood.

For the CDR3, the DNA is TGCGCCAGCAGCGAAAACATAGCCCAAGAGACCCAGTACTTC. It is translated as CASSENIAQETQYF. The chain employs TRBV5-1 and TRBJ2-5; D gene uncertain. V dropped 4 bases and J dropped 1 base, with 11 bases sitting between them. This CDR3 region has 14 residues. Per germline, CDR1 SGHRS and CDR2 YFSETQ.